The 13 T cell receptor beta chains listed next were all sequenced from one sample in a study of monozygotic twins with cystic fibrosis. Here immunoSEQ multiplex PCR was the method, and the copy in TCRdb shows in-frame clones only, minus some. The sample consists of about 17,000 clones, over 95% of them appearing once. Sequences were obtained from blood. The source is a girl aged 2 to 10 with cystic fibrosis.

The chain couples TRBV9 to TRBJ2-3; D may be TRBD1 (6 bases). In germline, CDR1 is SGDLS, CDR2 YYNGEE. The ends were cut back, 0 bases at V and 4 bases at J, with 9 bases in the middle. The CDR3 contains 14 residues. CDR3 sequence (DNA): TGTGCCAGCAGCGTAGTAGGACAGTCAGATACGCAGTATTTT. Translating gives CASSVVGQSDTQYF.

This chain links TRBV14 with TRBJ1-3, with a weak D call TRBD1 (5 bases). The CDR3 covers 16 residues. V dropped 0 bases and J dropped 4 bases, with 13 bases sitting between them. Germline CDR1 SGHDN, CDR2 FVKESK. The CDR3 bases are TGTGCCAGCAGCCAAGAAATCGGGGCGGGCGGAAACACCATATATTTT. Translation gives CASSQEIGAGGNTIYF.

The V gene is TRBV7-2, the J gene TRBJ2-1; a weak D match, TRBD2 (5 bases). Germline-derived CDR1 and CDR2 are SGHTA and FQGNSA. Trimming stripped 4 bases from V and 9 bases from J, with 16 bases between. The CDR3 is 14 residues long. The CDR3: CASSSVLGLGEQFF. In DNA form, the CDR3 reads TGTGCCAGCAGCTCTGTCCTAGGACTCGGTGAGCAGTTCTTC.

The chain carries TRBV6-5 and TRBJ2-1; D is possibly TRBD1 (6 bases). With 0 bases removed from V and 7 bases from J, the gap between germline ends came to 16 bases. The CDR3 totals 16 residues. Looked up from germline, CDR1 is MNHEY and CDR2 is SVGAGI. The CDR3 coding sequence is TGTGCCAGCAGTTACTCGTTTACCCCAACAGGGAATGAGCAGTTCTTC. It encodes CASSYSFTPTGNEQFF.

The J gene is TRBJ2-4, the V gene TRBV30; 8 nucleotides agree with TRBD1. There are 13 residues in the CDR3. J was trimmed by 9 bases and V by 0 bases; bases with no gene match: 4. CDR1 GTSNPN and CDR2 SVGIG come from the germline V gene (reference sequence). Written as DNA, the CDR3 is TGTGCCTGGAGTGTACAGGGGGGTGCCATTCAGTACTTC. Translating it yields CAWSVQGGAIQYF.

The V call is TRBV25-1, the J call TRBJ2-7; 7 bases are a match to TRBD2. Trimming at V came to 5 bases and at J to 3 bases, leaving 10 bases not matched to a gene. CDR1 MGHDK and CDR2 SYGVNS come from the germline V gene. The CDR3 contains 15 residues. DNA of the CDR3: TGTGCCAGCAGTCCCGTGAACGCGGGGGACTACGAGCAGTACTTC. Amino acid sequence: CASSPVNAGDYEQYF.

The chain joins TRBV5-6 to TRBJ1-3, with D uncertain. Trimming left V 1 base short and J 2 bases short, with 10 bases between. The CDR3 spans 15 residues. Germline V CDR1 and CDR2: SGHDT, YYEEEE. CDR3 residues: CASSLTASPGNTIYF. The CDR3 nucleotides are TGTGCCAGCAGCTTGACAGCATCCCCTGGAAACACCATATATTTT.

CDR3 DNA sequence: TGTGCCAGCAGCTGGGGGGGCGAGCAGTACTTC. Protein: CASSWGGEQYF. The chain recombines TRBV5-7 with TRBJ2-7; 7 bases line up with TRBD2. TRBV5-7 is placed among ORFs of uncertain function. The trim removed 3 bases at V and 6 bases at J, leaving 0 bases unmatched. The CDR3 totals 11 residues.

CDR3 protein: CASSLRETSNIQYF. DNA of the CDR3: TGTGCCAGCAGCTTGAGGGAGACATCAAACATTCAGTACTTC. The chain uses TRBV5-6 and TRBJ2-4; weak D call: TRBD2 (5 bases). Germline V lookup: CDR1 SGHDT, CDR2 YYEEEE. The CDR3 has 14 residues. V was clipped by 1 base and J by 6 bases, with 11 bases between them.

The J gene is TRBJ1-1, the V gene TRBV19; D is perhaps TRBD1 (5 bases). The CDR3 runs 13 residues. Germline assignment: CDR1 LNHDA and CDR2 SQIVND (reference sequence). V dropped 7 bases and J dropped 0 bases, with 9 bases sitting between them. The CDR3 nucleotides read TGTGCCAGTAATTGGGGCGTGAACACTGAAGCTTTCTTT. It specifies CASNWGVNTEAFF.

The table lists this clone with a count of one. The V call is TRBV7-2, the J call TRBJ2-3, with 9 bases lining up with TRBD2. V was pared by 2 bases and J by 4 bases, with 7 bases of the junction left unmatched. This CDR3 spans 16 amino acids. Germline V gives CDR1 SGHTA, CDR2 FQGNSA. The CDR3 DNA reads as TGTACCAGCAGCTTACTGGCGGGGGGGCCTTCAGATACGCAGTATTTT. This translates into CTSSLLAGGPSDTQYF.

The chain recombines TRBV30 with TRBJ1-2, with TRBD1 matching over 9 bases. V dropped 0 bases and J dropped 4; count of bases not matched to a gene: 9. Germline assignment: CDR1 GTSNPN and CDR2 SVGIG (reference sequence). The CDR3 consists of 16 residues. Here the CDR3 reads CAWSVGQGKEGYGYTF. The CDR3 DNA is TGTGCCTGGAGTGTAGGACAGGGGAAGGAGGGCTATGGCTACACCTTC. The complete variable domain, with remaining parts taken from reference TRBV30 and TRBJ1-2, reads SQTIHQWPATLVQPVGSPLSLECTVEGTSNPNLYWYRQAAGRGLQLLFYSVGIGQISSEVPQNLSASRPQDRQFILSSKKLLLSDSGFYLCAWSVGQGKEGYGYTFGSGTRLTVV.

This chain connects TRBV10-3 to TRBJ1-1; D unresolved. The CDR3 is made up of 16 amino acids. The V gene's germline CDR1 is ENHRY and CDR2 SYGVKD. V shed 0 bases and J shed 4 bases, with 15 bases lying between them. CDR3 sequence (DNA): TGTGCCATCAGTGAGTCCGAACTGCCTTTTGGCACTGAAGCTTTCTTT. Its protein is CAISESELPFGTEAFF.